The 26 T cell receptor beta chains below were found in one sample sequenced in a study of OX40 agonist ivuxolimab in advanced cancers. Only in-frame clones appear in the TCRdb table, and some are missing; sequencing was by immunoSEQ multiplex PCR. The sample has nearly 35,000 clones, about 90% seen once. The input for sequencing was CD4+ or CD8+ T cells sorted from blood, taken in a trial of the OX40 agonist ivuxolimab. These receptors were collected from an adult with an advanced solid tumor such as melanoma, head and neck, liver or kidney cancer.

The chain combines TRBV2 with TRBJ1-1, with 8 bases fitting TRBD1. V shed 8 bases, J shed 6 bases, and the junction held 5 bases outside the gene matches. The germline CDR1 and CDR2 sequences are SNHLY and FYNNEI. The CDR3 is 12 amino acids. The CDR3 bases are TGTGCCAGCTCTTGGACAGGGCCTGAAGCTTTCTTT. Amino acids: CASSWTGPEAFF.

This clone was seen a single time. In nucleotides, the CDR3 is TGTGCAAGTCGCTTAGCAAACGATAGACAGAATTACAATCAGCCCCAGCATTTT. Amino acid sequence: CASRLANDRQNYNQPQHF. V usage is TRBV12-2 and J usage is TRBJ1-5; the table names TRBD1, a call not compared with the DNA. TRBV12-2 is a pseudogene. CDR3 size: 18 residues.

The rearrangement joins TRBV25-1 to TRBJ2-2; D possibly corresponds to TRBD2 (6 bases). The V gene's germline CDR1 is MGHDK and CDR2 SYGVNS. V gave up 3 bases and J gave up 4 bases, with 12 bases separating them. The length of the CDR3 is 15 residues. The CDR3 spells CASSDPGGVTGELFF. Written as DNA, the CDR3 is TGTGCCAGCAGTGACCCCGGAGGGGTCACCGGGGAGCTGTTTTTT.

J is TRBJ2-3 and V is TRBV5-6; the match to TRBD2 covers 9 bases. CDR3 length: 16 residues. The V and J ends lost 4 bases and 3 bases, in that order; junction bases with no gene match: 9. The V gene's germline CDR1 is SGHDT and CDR2 YYEEEE. DNA for the CDR3: TGTGCCAGCAGCCTACTAACGCTAGCGGGAACAGATACGCAGTATTTT. Its translation: CASSLLTLAGTDTQYF.

The chain is built from TRBV4-1 and TRBJ2-7, with D tentatively TRBD1 or TRBD2 (5 bases each). This CDR3 has 14 residues. Deletions cut 1 base from V and 3 bases from J, with 10 bases between. CDR1 is MGHRA, CDR2 YSYEKL, per germline. CDR3 nucleotides: TGCGCCAGCAGCCAAGTTTCAGGGAGCTACGAGCAGTACTTC. Protein sequence: CASSQVSGSYEQYF.

The chain combines TRBV7-4 with TRBJ1-1; D is undetermined. Trimming took off 1 base at V and 5 bases at J, with 5 bases between the two ends. The CDR3 length is 12 residues. Germline V gives CDR1 SGHVT, CDR2 SQSDAQ. CDR3 coding DNA: TGTGCCAGCAGCTTAGGGTTTACTGAAGCTTTCTTT. Translating it yields CASSLGFTEAFF.

J is TRBJ2-6 and V is TRBV28; the D is unclear. CDR3 length equals 20 residues. V lost 3 bases and J 4 bases, leaving 25 bases between the germline ends. Germline V CDR1 and CDR2: MDHEN, SYDVKM. Written as DNA, the CDR3 is TGTGCCAGCAGTTTGAAGACGGCTGGTGAGGTAGTGGTAGGGGCCAACGTCCTGACTTTC. It specifies CASSLKTAGEVVVGANVLTF. Supplemented by reference TRBV28 and TRBJ2-6, the full variable domain reads DVKVTQSSRYLVKRTGEKVFLECVQDMDHENMFWYRQDPGLGLRLIYFSYDVKMKEKGDIPEGYSVSREKKERFSLILESASTNQTSMYLCASSLKTAGEVVVGANVLTFGAGSRLTVL.

This chain joins TRBV7-9 and TRBJ2-7; 7 nucleotides align to TRBD2. The CDR3 covers 15 residues. Germline V gene sequence: CDR1 SEHNR, CDR2 FQNEAQ (reference sequence). The J segment lost 3 bases and the V segment lost 8 bases, leaving 13 bases of the junction unmatched. The DNA for the CDR3 is TGTGCCAGCGAAAAACCTAGCGGAGACCTCTACGAGCAGTACTTC. Translation gives CASEKPSGDLYEQYF.

The chain recombines TRBV5-8 with TRBJ1-2, with D uncertain. Germline V gene sequence: CDR1 SGHTS, CDR2 YDEGEE. The V end was cut by 0 bases, the J end by 4 bases, with 10 bases between. CDR3 length equals 14 residues. As DNA, the CDR3 is TGTGCCAGCAGCTTGGTTGGTCTGGCCTATGGCTACACCTTC. It translates to CASSLVGLAYGYTF. The full variable domain, completed using reference TRBV5-8 and TRBJ1-2, is EAGVTQSPTHLIKTRGQQATLRCSPISGHTSVYWYQQALGLGLQFLLWYDEGEERNRGNFPPRFSGRQFPNYSSELNVNALELEDSALYLCASSLVGLAYGYTFGSGTRLTVV.

The chain joins TRBV7-6 to TRBJ2-2, with D uncertain. V was clipped by 2 bases and J by 2 bases, with 6 bases between them. Looked up from germline, CDR1 is SGHVS and CDR2 is FNYEAQ. CDR3 length: 14 amino acids. The CDR3 loop is CASSLLSNTGELFF. CDR3 sequence (DNA): TGTGCCAGCAGCTTATTAAGTAACACCGGGGAGCTGTTTTTT.

CDR3 sequence reads: CASSLRGFNEKLFF. In DNA form, the CDR3 reads TGTGCCAGCAGCTTGAGAGGCTTTAATGAAAAACTGTTTTTT. The genes are TRBV13 and TRBJ1-4; D not resolved. The germline CDR1 and CDR2 sequences are PRHDT and FYEKMQ (reference sequence). Trimming took 3 bases from V and 4 from J, leaving 9 bases between them. There are 14 residues in the CDR3.

The genes are TRBV6-1 and TRBJ2-7; TRBD1 agrees at 9 bases. CDR1 and CDR2 (germline): MNHNS, SASEGT. The V gene end was trimmed by 2 bases and the J gene end by 0 bases; junction bases not matched to a gene: 8. The CDR3 runs 17 residues. CDR3 residues: CASSEIQGTGNSYEQYF. CDR3 bases: TGTGCCAGCAGTGAAATTCAGGGGACAGGGAACTCCTACGAGCAGTACTTC.

The V and J genes are TRBV25-1 and TRBJ2-7, with D maybe TRBD1 (6 bases). The germline V gene has CDR1 MGHDK and CDR2 SYGVNS. With 3 bases removed from V and 3 bases from J, the gap between germline ends came to 15 bases. This CDR3 has 15 residues. The CDR3 DNA reads as TGTGCCAGCAGTGACGAACAGGGAGTAGGCTACGAGCAGTACTTC. Its protein is CASSDEQGVGYEQYF.

V and J are TRBV27 and TRBJ2-7; TRBD2 matches at 13 bases. The CDR3 extends over 14 amino acids. The germline V gene has CDR1 MNHEY and CDR2 SMNVEV (reference sequence). Trimming at V came to 6 bases and at J to 4 bases, leaving 3 bases not matched to a gene. DNA of the CDR3: TGTGCCAGCAGACGGACTAGCGGGGGATACGAGCAGTACTTC. This gives the protein CASRRTSGGYEQYF.

This chain links TRBV28 with TRBJ2-2; maybe TRBD2 (6 bases). Per germline, CDR1 MDHEN and CDR2 SYDVKM. Trimming left V 3 bases short and J 3 bases short, with 14 bases between. The CDR3 loop spans 16 amino acids. The CDR3 sequence: CASSFREAGYTGELFF. DNA for the CDR3: TGTGCCAGCAGTTTTAGGGAGGCGGGCTACACCGGGGAGCTGTTTTTT.

The J gene is TRBJ1-1, the V gene TRBV11-2, with D tentatively TRBD1 (5 bases). Germline V CDR1 and CDR2: SGHAT, FQNNGV. V lost 3 bases and J 6 bases, leaving 14 bases between the germline ends. The CDR3 contains 14 residues. CDR3 nucleotide sequence: TGTGCCAGCAGCTTTACCCCCGTGGGACCTGAAGCTTTCTTT. It codes for CASSFTPVGPEAFF. The whole variable domain, remainder taken from reference TRBV11-2 and TRBJ1-1, is EAGVAQSPRYKIIEKRQSVAFWCNPISGHATLYWYQQILGQGPKLLIQFQNNGVVDDSQLPKDRFSAERLKGVDSTLKIQPAKLEDSAVYLCASSFTPVGPEAFFGQGTRLTVV.

The chain combines TRBV6-5 with TRBJ2-7; 7 bases match TRBD1. The germline V gene encodes CDR1 MNHEY and CDR2 SVGAGI. The junction had 9 bases not matched to a gene; V was cut back by 6 bases and J by 4 bases. This CDR3 region has 14 residues. CDR3: CASRSPDRIYEQYF. The CDR3 DNA reads TGTGCCAGCAGATCCCCGGACAGGATTTACGAGCAGTACTTC.

About this clone: The germline gene is not matched at one end of the junction; a read error may be the cause. The chain is built from TRBV9 and TRBJ2-6; 9 nucleotides align to TRBD1. The CDR3 length is 18 residues. Germline V gene lookup returns CDR1 SGDLS and CDR2 YYNGEE. CDR3 in amino acids: CASRVADRGKAGANVLTF. CDR3 nucleotide sequence: TGTGCCAGCAGAGTAGCGGACAGGGGTAAAGCTGGGGCCAACGTCCTGACTTTC.

The rearrangement links TRBV6-5 to TRBJ2-5, with 7 bases aligning to TRBD1. The CDR3 is made up of 14 amino acids. Germline loops: CDR1 MNHEY, CDR2 SVGAGI. V trimming: 10 bases; J trimming: 0 bases; junction bases outside the gene matches: 8. CDR3 bases: TGTGCCACCGGGTCCGGACAGGACCAAGAGACCCAGTACTTC. Translating it yields CATGSGQDQETQYF.

The rearrangement uses TRBV7-9 and TRBJ2-1, with 8 bases that match TRBD2. The germline V gene encodes CDR1 SEHNR and CDR2 FQNEAQ (reference sequence). V shed 5 bases and J 3 bases; nucleotides not matched to a gene: 15. There are 18 residues in the CDR3. The CDR3 region is CASSPTQVSGTSYNEQFF. CDR3 bases: TGTGCCAGCAGCCCGACGCAAGTTTCCGGGACTAGCTACAATGAGCAGTTCTTC.

The J gene is TRBJ1-1, the V gene TRBV6-5, with D perhaps matching TRBD1 (5 bases). Germline CDR1 is MNHEY and CDR2 is SVGAGI. CDR3 length: 14 amino acids. V dropped 4 bases and J dropped 1 base, with 10 bases sitting between them. CDR3 protein: CASSFREGNTEAFF. DNA of the CDR3: TGTGCCAGCAGTTTCAGGGAGGGGAACACTGAAGCTTTCTTT.

The chain combines TRBV11-2 with TRBJ2-1; no clear D. This CDR3 region has 16 residues. The germline V gene encodes CDR1 SGHAT and CDR2 FQNNGV. The V and J ends lost 1 base and 0 bases respectively, with 10 bases between them. This CDR3 is CASSLVGPSSYNEQFF. The CDR3 nucleotides are TGTGCCAGCAGCTTAGTCGGGCCAAGCTCCTACAATGAGCAGTTCTTC.

The chain uses TRBV4-1 and TRBJ2-7; unclear D gene. This CDR3 contains 13 residues. The germline gives CDR1 MGHRA, CDR2 YSYEKL. The germline V and J ends were trimmed by 3 bases and 6 bases, with 12 bases remaining between them. The CDR3 DNA is TGCGCCAGCAGCCAGGGTAGTTGGGGCGAGCAGTACTTC. Protein: CASSQGSWGEQYF.

A single count supports this clone. This chain links TRBV27 with TRBJ2-4; 9 nucleotides align to TRBD1. Germline V lookup: CDR1 MNHEY, CDR2 SMNVEV (reference sequence). V dropped 5 bases and J dropped 2; count of bases not matched to a gene: 16. The CDR3 is 19 amino acids. The CDR3, as DNA: TGTGCCAGCAGTCCGCTCCCGGGACAGGGTTCGAGAACCAAAAACATTCAGTACTTC. It encodes CASSPLPGQGSRTKNIQYF.

The rearrangement links TRBV5-6 to TRBJ2-1; TRBD2 might be the D (5 bases). V was trimmed by 3 bases and J by 9 bases, leaving 10 bases between them. This CDR3 region has 12 residues. CDR1 is SGHDT and CDR2 is YYEEEE in the germline V gene. Written as DNA, the CDR3 is TGTGCCAGCAGCTCACAGCGGATTGAGCAGTTCTTC. Protein: CASSSQRIEQFF.

The chain combines TRBV27 with TRBJ1-1; 10 positions match TRBD1. The V segment lost 5 bases and the J segment 5 bases; nucleotides outside the gene matches: 5. The germline gives CDR1 MNHEY, CDR2 SMNVEV (reference sequence). This CDR3 comprises 14 residues. Here the CDR3 DNA reads TGTGCCAGCAGTCCTGACAGGGGGCTTACTGAAGCTTTCTTT. It is translated as CASSPDRGLTEAFF.